These T cell receptor beta chains were read from a single sample in a study of blood T cell repertoires in COVID-19. TCRdb's copy holds only in-frame clones and misses some; the assay was immunoSEQ multiplex PCR. The table lists 60,000 to 65,000 clones, 80% to 95% of them singletons. Sequencing input: peripheral blood. Source of these receptors: an elderly woman with active COVID-19. The CDR3 runs from the conserved cysteine through the conserved F or W. The D gene is left open where the match is weak. Clone size, where shown, is once, few, many, or a class for clones that have expanded.

clone size: .
D gene: .
V gene: TRBV5-1
J gene: TRBJ2-5
CDR3 length: 13
CDR3 protein: CASREDFQETQYF
CDR3 DNA: TGCGCCAGCAGGGAGGACTTCCAAGAGACCCAGTACTTC

clone size: .
D gene: TRBD1
V gene: TRBV7-9
J gene: TRBJ1-1
CDR3 length: 12
CDR3 protein: CASSLEDREAFF
CDR3 DNA: TGTGCCAGCAGCTTAGAGGACAGGGAAGCTTTCTTT

clone size: .
D gene: .
V gene: TRBV24-1
J gene: TRBJ2-7
CDR3 length: 14
CDR3 protein: CATSDRTRTYEQYF
CDR3 DNA: TGTGCCACCAGTGACAGGACACGAACCTACGAGCAGTACTTC

clone size: .
D gene: .
V gene: TRBV12-3/TRBV12-4
J gene: TRBJ1-2
CDR3 length: 11
CDR3 protein: CASSPSYGYTF
CDR3 DNA: TGTGCCAGCAGCCCGAGCTATGGCTACACCTTC

clone size: .
D gene: TRBD2
V gene: TRBV15
J gene: TRBJ2-7
CDR3 length: 17
CDR3 protein: CATSRDHGRVHPREQYF
CDR3 DNA: TGTGCCACCAGCAGAGATCATGGGAGGGTCCACCCCCGGGAGCAGTACTTC

clone size: .
D gene: TRBD2
V gene: TRBV28
J gene: TRBJ2-3
CDR3 length: 15
CDR3 protein: CASSGLAGGTDTQYF
CDR3 DNA: TGTGCCAGCAGCGGACTAGCGGGAGGTACAGATACGCAGTATTTT

clone size: .
D gene: TRBD1
V gene: TRBV27
J gene: TRBJ2-3
CDR3 length: 15
CDR3 protein: CASTPPGQGLDTQYF
CDR3 DNA: TGTGCCAGCACTCCCCCGGGACAGGGGCTGGATACGCAGTATTTT

clone size: .
D gene: .
V gene: TRBV5-1
J gene: TRBJ2-2
CDR3 length: 16
CDR3 protein: CASSPVGGEISGELFF
CDR3 DNA: TGCGCCAGCAGCCCAGTAGGGGGGGAGATTTCCGGGGAGCTGTTTTTT

clone size: .
D gene: .
V gene: TRBV3-1/TRBV3-2
J gene: TRBJ1-1
CDR3 length: 14
CDR3 protein: CASSPGLLVVEAFF
CDR3 DNA: TGTGCCAGCAGCCCGGGACTTCTCGTGGTTGAAGCTTTCTTT

clone size: once
D gene: TRBD1
V gene: TRBV7-6
J gene: TRBJ1-3
CDR3 length: 18
CDR3 protein: CASSPYPSTGFTGNTIYF
CDR3 DNA: TGTGCCAGCAGCCCGTACCCATCGACAGGGTTTACTGGAAACACCATATATTTT

clone size: .
D gene: TRBD1
V gene: TRBV28
J gene: TRBJ1-2
CDR3 length: 15
CDR3 protein: CASSSEGGSNYGYTF
CDR3 DNA: TGTGCCAGCAGTTCGGAAGGGGGCTCTAACTATGGCTACACCTTC

clone size: .
D gene: .
V gene: TRBV5-6
J gene: TRBJ2-1
CDR3 length: 15
CDR3 protein: CASSWARERDNEQFF
CDR3 DNA: TGTGCCAGCAGCTGGGCGAGGGAGAGGGATAATGAGCAGTTCTTC

clone size: .
D gene: .
V gene: TRBV30
J gene: TRBJ1-2
CDR3 length: 10
CDR3 protein: CAWSDNGYTF
CDR3 DNA: TGTGCCTGGAGTGACAATGGCTACACCTTC

clone size: .
D gene: TRBD2
V gene: TRBV5-1
J gene: TRBJ2-2
CDR3 length: 16
CDR3 protein: CASSLETSGNTGELFF
CDR3 DNA: TGCGCCAGCAGCTTGGAAACTAGCGGAAACACCGGGGAGCTGTTTTTT

clone size: .
D gene: .
V gene: TRBV28
J gene: TRBJ1-1
CDR3 length: 13
CDR3 protein: CASRPPGDTEAFF
CDR3 DNA: TGTGCCAGCAGGCCACCGGGGGACACTGAAGCTTTCTTT

clone size: .
D gene: .
V gene: TRBV10-3
J gene: TRBJ1-2
CDR3 length: 15
CDR3 protein: CAISEGLGGGYGYTF
CDR3 DNA: TGTGCCATCAGTGAGGGGCTAGGCGGAGGCTATGGCTACACCTTC

clone size: .
D gene: .
V gene: TRBV15
J gene: TRBJ2-5
CDR3 length: 15
CDR3 protein: CATSRALQGRETQYF
CDR3 DNA: TGTGCCACCAGCAGGGCCCTCCAGGGTCGGGAGACCCAGTACTTC

clone size: .
D gene: TRBD1
V gene: TRBV6-5
J gene: TRBJ2-7
CDR3 length: 14
CDR3 protein: CASGRPGQTYEQYF
CDR3 DNA: TGTGCCAGCGGACGTCCGGGACAGACCTACGAGCAGTACTTC

clone size: .
D gene: TRBD2
V gene: TRBV19
J gene: TRBJ2-4
CDR3 length: 16
CDR3 protein: CASSLSGELAKNIQYF
CDR3 DNA: TGTGCCAGTAGTCTTAGCGGGGAGCTAGCCAAAAACATTCAGTACTTC

clone size: .
D gene: TRBD2
V gene: TRBV7-9
J gene: TRBJ2-5
CDR3 length: 14
CDR3 protein: CASRGLAGGETQYF
CDR3 DNA: TGTGCCAGCAGGGGACTAGCGGGAGGAGAGACCCAGTACTTC

clone size: few
D gene: .
V gene: TRBV27
J gene: TRBJ2-1
CDR3 length: 12
CDR3 protein: CASSLTVGEQFF
CDR3 DNA: TGTGCCAGCAGTTTAACAGTAGGTGAGCAGTTCTTC

clone size: .
D gene: .
V gene: TRBV12-3/TRBV12-4
J gene: TRBJ1-2
CDR3 length: 13
CDR3 protein: CASRWDKNYGYTF
CDR3 DNA: TGTGCCAGCAGGTGGGACAAGAACTATGGCTACACCTTC

clone size: .
D gene: TRBD1
V gene: TRBV28
J gene: TRBJ1-2
CDR3 length: 14
CDR3 protein: CASSSTGAVYGYTF
CDR3 DNA: TGTGCCAGCAGTTCCACAGGGGCGGTCTATGGCTACACCTTC

clone size: .
D gene: TRBD1
V gene: TRBV2
J gene: TRBJ2-7
CDR3 length: 12
CDR3 protein: CASRDRGYEQYF
CDR3 DNA: TGTGCCAGTCGGGACAGGGGATACGAGCAGTACTTC

clone size: .
D gene: .
V gene: TRBV4-1
J gene: TRBJ2-3
CDR3 length: 17
CDR3 protein: CASSQDGGGEGGDTQYF
CDR3 DNA: TGCGCCAGCAGCCAGGATGGGGGGGGCGAGGGTGGAGATACGCAGTATTTT

clone size: .
D gene: TRBD1
V gene: TRBV30
J gene: TRBJ1-6
CDR3 length: 14
CDR3 protein: CAWSGGQDNSPLHF
CDR3 DNA: TGTGCCTGGAGTGGGGGACAGGATAATTCACCCCTCCACTTT

clone size: .
D gene: .
V gene: TRBV28
J gene: TRBJ2-5
CDR3 length: 14
CDR3 protein: CASSPRTFKETQYF
CDR3 DNA: TGTGCCAGCAGTCCCCGGACATTTAAAGAGACCCAGTACTTC

clone size: .
D gene: TRBD1
V gene: TRBV11-2
J gene: TRBJ2-6
CDR3 length: 18
CDR3 protein: CASSHYSQGGSGANVLTF
CDR3 DNA: TGTGCCAGCAGCCACTACTCCCAAGGGGGCTCCGGGGCCAACGTCCTGACTTTC

clone size: once
D gene: .
V gene: TRBV4-1
J gene: TRBJ2-1
CDR3 length: 16
CDR3 protein: CASSPKQGVSYNEQFF
CDR3 DNA: TGCGCCAGCAGCCCCAAGCAGGGCGTCTCCTACAATGAGCAGTTCTTC

clone size: .
D gene: .
V gene: TRBV27
J gene: TRBJ1-1
CDR3 length: 16
CDR3 protein: CASRKGGGTSDTEAFF
CDR3 DNA: TGTGCCAGCAGAAAAGGGGGAGGGACTTCGGACACTGAAGCTTTCTTT

clone size: .
D gene: .
V gene: TRBV27
J gene: TRBJ2-1
CDR3 length: 15
CDR3 protein: CASSPGPLSYNEQFF
CDR3 DNA: TGTGCCAGCAGTCCAGGTCCTCTTTCCTACAATGAGCAGTTCTTC

clone size: .
D gene: .
V gene: TRBV19
J gene: TRBJ1-3
CDR3 length: 15
CDR3 protein: CASSPSRLAGNTIYF
CDR3 DNA: TGTGCCAGTAGTCCATCGAGGTTGGCTGGAAACACCATATATTTT